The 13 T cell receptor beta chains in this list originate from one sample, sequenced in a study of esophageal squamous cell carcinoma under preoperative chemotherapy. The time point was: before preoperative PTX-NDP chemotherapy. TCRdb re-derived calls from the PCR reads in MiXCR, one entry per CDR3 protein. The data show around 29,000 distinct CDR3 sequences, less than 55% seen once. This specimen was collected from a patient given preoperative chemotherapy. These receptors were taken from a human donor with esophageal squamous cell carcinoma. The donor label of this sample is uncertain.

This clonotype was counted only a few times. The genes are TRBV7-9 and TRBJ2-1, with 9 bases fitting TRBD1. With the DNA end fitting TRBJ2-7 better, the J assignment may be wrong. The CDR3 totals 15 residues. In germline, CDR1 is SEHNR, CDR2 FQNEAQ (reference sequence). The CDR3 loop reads CASSWGTGPSYEQYF. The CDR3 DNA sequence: TGTGCCAGCAGCTGGGGGACAGGGCCTTCCTACGAGCAGTACTTC.

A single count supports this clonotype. The CDR3 loop reads CAGSCDAGGQYF. For the CDR3, the DNA is TGTGCCGGGAGCTGTGACGCGGGGGGCCAGTACTTC. The chain combines TRBV7-2 with TRBJ2-1, with TRBD2 identical over 8 bases. The closer fit of TRBJ2-5 to the DNA end suggests the J call may be wrong. Germline V CDR1 and CDR2: SGHTA, FQGNSA. The CDR3 loop spans 12 amino acids.

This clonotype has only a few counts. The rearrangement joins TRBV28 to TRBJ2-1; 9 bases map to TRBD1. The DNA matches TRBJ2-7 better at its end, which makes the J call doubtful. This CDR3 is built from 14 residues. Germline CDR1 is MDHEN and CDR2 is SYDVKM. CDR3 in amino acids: CASNPTGGVYEQYF. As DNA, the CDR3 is TGTGCCAGCAATCCGACAGGGGGAGTCTACGAGCAGTACTTC.

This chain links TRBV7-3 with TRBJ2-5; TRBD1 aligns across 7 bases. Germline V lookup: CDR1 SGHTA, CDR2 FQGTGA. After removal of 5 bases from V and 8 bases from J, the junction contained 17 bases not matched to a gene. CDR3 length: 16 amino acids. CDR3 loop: CASSATGAPIKDTQYF. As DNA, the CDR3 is TGTGCCAGCAGCGCCACAGGGGCCCCAATTAAGGATACCCAGTACTTC.

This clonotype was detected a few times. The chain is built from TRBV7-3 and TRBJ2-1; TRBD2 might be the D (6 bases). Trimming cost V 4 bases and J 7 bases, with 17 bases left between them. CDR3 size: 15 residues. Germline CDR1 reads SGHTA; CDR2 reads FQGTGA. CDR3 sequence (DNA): TGTGCCAGCAGCTCTTCGCGGGATGGTGGGAATGAGCAGTTCTTC. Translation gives CASSSSRDGGNEQFF.

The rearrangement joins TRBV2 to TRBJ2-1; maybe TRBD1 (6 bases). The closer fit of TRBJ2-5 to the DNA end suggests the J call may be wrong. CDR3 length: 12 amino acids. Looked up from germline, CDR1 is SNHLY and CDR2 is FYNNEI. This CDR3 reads CASQQGQETQYF. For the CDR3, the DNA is TGTGCCAGCCAACAGGGCCAAGAGACCCAGTACTTC.

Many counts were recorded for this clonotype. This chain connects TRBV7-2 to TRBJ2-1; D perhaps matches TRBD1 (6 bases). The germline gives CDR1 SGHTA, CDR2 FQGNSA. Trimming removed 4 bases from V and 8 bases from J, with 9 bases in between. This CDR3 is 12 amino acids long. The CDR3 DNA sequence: TGTGCCAGCAGCTCACAGGGACATGAGCAGTTCTTC. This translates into CASSSQGHEQFF.

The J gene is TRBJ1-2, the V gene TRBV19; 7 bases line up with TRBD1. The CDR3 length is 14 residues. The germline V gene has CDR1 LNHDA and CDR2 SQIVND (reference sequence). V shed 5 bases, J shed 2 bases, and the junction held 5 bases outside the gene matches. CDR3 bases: TGTGCCAGTAGTTCCCAGACAGGGAACTATGGCTACACCTTC. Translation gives CASSSQTGNYGYTF.

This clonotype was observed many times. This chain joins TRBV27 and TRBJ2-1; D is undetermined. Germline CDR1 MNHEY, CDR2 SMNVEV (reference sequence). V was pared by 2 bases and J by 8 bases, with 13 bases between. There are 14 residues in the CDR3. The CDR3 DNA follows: TGTGCCAGCAGTTTACGAGGAGACGGTGATGAGCAGTTCTTC. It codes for CASSLRGDGDEQFF.

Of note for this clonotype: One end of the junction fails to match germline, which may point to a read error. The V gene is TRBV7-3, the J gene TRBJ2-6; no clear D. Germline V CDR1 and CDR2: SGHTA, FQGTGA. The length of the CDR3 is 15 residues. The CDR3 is CASSGTPPGSNDLTF. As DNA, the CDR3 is TGTGCCAGCAGCGGCACACCTCCGGGCTCCAACGACCTGACTTTC.

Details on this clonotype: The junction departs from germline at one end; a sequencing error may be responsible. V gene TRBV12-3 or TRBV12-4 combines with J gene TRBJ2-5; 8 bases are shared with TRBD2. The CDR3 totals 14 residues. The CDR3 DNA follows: TGTGCGAGCAGCGGGGGCCGTGTCCAAGATACCCAGTACTTC. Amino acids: CASSGGRVQDTQYF.

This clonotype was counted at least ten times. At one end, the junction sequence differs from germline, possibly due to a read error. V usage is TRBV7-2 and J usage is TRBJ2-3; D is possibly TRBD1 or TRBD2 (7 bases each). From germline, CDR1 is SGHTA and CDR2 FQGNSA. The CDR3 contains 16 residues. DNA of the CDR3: TGTGCCAGCAGCCCACAGGGAGGGAGAGGGACAGAGACCCAGTATTTC. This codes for CASSPQGGRGTETQYF.

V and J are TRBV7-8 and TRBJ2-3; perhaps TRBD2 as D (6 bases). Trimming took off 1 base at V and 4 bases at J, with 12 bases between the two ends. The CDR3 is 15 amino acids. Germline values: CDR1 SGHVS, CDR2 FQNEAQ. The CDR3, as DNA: TGTGCCAGCAGCTTAGAGGGACTGGGTTCAGATACGCAGTATTTT. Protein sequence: CASSLEGLGSDTQYF.